This T cell receptor beta chain was recorded in a study of blood T cells in healthy people across ages. The authors ran a second PCR of roughly 6 to 12 cycles using a sample-barcoded 5' primer and a J-beta primer mix. Via MiXCR, TCRdb re-called the 5' RACE reads, giving one row per CDR3 protein. The repertoire consists of some 730,000 distinct CDR3 sequences, with about 20% occurring once and the leading ten covering roughly 22%. Trimming stripped 1 base from V and 1 base from J, with 9 bases between. The CDR3 has 15 amino acids. Looked up from germline, CDR1 is SGHTA and CDR2 is FQGNSA. This clonotype was detected a few times.

The origin of this receptor is a man between 70 and 80 years old in good health. Input material: blood. This sequence joins TRBV7-2 and TRBJ2-3; tentatively, D is TRBD2 (5 bases). CDR3 DNA sequence: TGTGCCAGCAGCTTAGGGACTTACCGCACAGATACGCAGTATTTT. Translated: CASSLGTYRTDTQYF.